This entry describes one TCR beta chain. Its antigen is as yet unknown. Execution of the assay was at deep level. Sequencing used immunoSEQ multiplex PCR; TCRdb keeps in-frame clones, though not all of them. There are under 1,100,000 clones in the sample; 65% to 75% occur only once, and about 1.5% lies in the top ten. The data derive from a study of shared clonotypes between healthy human individuals. General observations from the study: What limited the represented genetic and exposure-history diversity was the small number of donors. The sampled material consisted only of blood, and tissue repertoires are likely to differ.

Sample: memory CD4+ T cells sorted from blood. Regarding subset: CD45RA-negative fraction. The clonotype comes from a man aged 18-30 years in good health.

In DNA, the CDR3 is TGTGCCAGCAGCCGGACAGGGGGCAACGTCGGCTATGGCTACACCTTC. Translation: CASSRTGGNVGYGYTF. The rearrangement uses TRBV5-4 and TRBJ1-2; TRBD1 matches at 11 bases. CDR1 and CDR2 from the germline V gene are SGHNT and YYREEE (reference sequence). There are 16 residues in the CDR3. V was pared by 4 bases and J by 4 bases, with 9 bases of the junction left unmatched.